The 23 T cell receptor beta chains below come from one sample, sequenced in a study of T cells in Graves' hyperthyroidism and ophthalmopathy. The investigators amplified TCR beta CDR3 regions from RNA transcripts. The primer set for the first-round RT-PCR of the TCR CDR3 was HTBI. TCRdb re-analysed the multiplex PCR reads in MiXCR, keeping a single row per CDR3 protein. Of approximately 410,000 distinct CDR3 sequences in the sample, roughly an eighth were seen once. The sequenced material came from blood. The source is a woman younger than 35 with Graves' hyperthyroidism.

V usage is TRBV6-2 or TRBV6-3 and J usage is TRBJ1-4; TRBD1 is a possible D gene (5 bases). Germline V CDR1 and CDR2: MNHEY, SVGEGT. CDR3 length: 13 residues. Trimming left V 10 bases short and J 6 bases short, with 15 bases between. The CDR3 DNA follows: TGTGCCACCTCCGGGACGGATGATGAAAAACTGTTTTTT. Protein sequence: CATSGTDDEKLFF.

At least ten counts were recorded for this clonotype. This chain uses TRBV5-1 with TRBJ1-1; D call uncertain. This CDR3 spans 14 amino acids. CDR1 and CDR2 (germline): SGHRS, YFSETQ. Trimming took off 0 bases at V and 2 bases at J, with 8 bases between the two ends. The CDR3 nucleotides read TGCGCCAGCAGCTTGGAGACGGTAAACACTGAAGCTTTCTTT. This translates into CASSLETVNTEAFF.

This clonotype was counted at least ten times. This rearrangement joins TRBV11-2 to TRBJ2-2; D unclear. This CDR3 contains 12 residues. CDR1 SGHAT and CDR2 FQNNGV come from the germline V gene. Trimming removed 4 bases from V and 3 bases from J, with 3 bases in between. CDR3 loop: CASSSDTGELFF. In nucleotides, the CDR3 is TGTGCCAGCAGCTCAGACACCGGGGAGCTGTTTTTT.

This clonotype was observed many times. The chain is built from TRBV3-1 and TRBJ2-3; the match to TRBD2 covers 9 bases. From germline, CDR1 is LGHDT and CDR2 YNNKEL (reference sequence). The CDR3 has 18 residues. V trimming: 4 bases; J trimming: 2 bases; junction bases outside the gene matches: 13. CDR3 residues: CASSPQRGVRQYTDTQYF. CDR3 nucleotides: TGTGCCAGCAGCCCCCAGCGGGGGGTCAGGCAATACACAGATACGCAGTATTTT.

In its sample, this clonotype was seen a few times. The CDR3 nucleotides read TGCGCCAGCAGCCAACTAGCGGGAGGGCTTTCCTACAATGAGCAGTTCTTC. Its protein product is CASSQLAGGLSYNEQFF. V is TRBV4-1 and J is TRBJ2-1, with 12 bases matching TRBD2. The CDR3 totals 17 residues. Trimming took 2 bases from V and 1 from J; bases not matched to a gene: 3. Germline CDR1 is MGHRA and CDR2 is YSYEKL.

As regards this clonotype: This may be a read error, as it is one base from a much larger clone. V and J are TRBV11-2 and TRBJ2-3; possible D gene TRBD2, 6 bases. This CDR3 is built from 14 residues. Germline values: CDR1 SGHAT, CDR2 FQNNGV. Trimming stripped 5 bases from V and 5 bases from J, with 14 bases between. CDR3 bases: TGTGCCAGCAGCCTCAGCCGAGCGGGAGATACGCAGTATTTT. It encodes CASSLSRAGDTQYF.

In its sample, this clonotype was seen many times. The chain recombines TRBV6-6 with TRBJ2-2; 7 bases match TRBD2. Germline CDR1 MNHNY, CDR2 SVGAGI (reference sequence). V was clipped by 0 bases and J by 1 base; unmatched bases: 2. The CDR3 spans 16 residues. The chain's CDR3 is CASSYSPSGNTGELFF. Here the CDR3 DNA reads TGTGCCAGCAGTTACTCACCTAGCGGGAACACCGGGGAGCTGTTTTTT.

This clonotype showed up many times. CDR3 DNA: TGTGCCAGCAGCGGTAGCGGGAGGAGGAATACGCAGTATTTT. Translated, it gives CASSGSGRRNTQYF. J is TRBJ2-3 and V is TRBV7-9; 10 nucleotides match TRBD2. The V gene's germline CDR1 is SEHNR and CDR2 FQNEAQ (reference sequence). Unmatched junction bases numbered 6, after V lost 5 bases and J lost 7 bases. This CDR3 is 14 amino acids long.

The CDR3: CATRIDRYSNQPQHF. CDR3 bases: TGTGCCACCAGGATCGACAGGTATAGCAATCAGCCCCAGCATTTT. The V gene is TRBV15, the J gene TRBJ1-5, with D tentatively TRBD1 (6 bases). The CDR3 extends over 15 amino acids. V dropped 6 bases and J dropped 0 bases, with 12 bases sitting between them. Germline lookup yields CDR1 LNHNV and CDR2 YYDKDF (reference sequence).

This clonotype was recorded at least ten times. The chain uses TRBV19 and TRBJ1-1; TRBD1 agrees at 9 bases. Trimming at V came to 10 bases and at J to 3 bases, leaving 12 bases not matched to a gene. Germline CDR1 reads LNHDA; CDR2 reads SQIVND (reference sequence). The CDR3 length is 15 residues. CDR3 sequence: CATSGQGRRDTEAFF. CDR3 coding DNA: TGTGCCACGTCAGGACAGGGGAGAAGGGACACTGAAGCTTTCTTT.

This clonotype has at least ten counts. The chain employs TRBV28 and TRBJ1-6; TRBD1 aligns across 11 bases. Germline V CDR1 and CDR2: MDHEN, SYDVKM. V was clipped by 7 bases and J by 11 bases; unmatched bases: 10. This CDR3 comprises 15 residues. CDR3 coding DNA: TGTGCCAGCACCTATCGGACAGGGGGCTCAGCACCCCTCCACTTT. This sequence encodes CASTYRTGGSAPLHF.

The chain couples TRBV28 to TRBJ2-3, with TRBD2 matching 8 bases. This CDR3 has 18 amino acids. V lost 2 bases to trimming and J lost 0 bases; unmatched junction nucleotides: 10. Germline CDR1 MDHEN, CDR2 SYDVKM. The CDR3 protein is CASSLHRLAGRSTDTQYF. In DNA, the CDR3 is TGTGCCAGCAGTTTACATCGGCTAGCGGGCCGTAGCACAGATACGCAGTATTTT.

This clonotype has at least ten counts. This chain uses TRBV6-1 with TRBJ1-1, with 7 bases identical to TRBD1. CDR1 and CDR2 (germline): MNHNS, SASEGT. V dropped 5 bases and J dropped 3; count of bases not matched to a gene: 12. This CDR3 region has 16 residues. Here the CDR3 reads CASSKGRGRRDTEAFF. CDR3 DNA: TGTGCCAGCAGTAAGGGTAGGGGGCGCCGGGACACTGAAGCTTTCTTT.

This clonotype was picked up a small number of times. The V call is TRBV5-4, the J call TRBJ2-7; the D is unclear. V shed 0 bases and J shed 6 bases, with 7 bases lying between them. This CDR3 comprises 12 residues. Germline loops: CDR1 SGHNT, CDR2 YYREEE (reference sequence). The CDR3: CASSLDTSEQYF. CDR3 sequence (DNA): TGTGCCAGCAGCTTGGACACGAGCGAGCAGTACTTC.

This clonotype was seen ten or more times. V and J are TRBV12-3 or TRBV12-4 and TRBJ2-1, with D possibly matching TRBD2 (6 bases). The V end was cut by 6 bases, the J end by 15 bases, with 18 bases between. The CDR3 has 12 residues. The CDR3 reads CASSPITSNLFF. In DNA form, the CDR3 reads TGTGCCAGCAGCCCCATTACTAGCAATCTGTTCTTC.

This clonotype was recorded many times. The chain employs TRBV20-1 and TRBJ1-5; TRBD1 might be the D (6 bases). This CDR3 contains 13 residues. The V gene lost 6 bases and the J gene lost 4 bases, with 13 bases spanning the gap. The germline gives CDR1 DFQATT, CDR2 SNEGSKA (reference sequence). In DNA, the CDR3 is TGCAGTGCCTGCCGGGACACGAATCAGCCCCAGCATTTT. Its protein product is CSACRDTNQPQHF.

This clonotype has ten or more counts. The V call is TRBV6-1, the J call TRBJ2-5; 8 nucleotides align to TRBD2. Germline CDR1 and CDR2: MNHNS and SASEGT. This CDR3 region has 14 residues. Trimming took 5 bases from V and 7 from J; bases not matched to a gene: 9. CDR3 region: CASSSGLGEGTQYF. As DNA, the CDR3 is TGTGCCAGCAGTTCGGGACTAGGAGAGGGGACCCAGTACTTC.

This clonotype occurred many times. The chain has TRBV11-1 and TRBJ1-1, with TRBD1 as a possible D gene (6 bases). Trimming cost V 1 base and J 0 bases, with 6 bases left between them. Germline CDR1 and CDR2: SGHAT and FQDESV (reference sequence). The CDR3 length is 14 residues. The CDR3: CASSLGQVNTEAFF. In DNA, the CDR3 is TGTGCCAGCAGCTTAGGACAGGTGAACACTGAAGCTTTCTTT.

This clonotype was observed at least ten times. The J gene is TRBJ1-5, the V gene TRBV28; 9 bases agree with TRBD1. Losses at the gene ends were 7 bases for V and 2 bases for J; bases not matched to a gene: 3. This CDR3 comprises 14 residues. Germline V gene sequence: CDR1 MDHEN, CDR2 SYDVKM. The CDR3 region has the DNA TGTGCCAGCACCCGGACAGGGGGCAATCAGCCCCAGCATTTT. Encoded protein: CASTRTGGNQPQHF.

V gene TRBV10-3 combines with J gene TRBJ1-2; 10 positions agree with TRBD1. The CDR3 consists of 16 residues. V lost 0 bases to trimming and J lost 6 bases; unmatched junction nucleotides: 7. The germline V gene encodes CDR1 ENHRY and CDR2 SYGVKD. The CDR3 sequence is CAISESIGTGVNGYTF. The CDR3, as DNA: TGTGCCATCAGTGAGTCGATCGGGACAGGGGTTAATGGCTACACCTTC.

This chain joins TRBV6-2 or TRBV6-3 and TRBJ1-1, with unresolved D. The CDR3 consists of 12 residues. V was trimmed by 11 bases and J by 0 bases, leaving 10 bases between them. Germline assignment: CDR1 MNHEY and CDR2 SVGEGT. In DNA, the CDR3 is TGTGCCGCCAGAACAGTGAACACTGAAGCTTTCTTT. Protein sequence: CAARTVNTEAFF.

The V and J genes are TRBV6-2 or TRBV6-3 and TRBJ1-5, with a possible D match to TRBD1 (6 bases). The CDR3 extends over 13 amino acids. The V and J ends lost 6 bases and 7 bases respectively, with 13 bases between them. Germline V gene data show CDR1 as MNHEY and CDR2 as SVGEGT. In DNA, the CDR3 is TGTGCCAGCAGGGAACAGGGTATCCAGCCCCAGCATTTT. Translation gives CASREQGIQPQHF.

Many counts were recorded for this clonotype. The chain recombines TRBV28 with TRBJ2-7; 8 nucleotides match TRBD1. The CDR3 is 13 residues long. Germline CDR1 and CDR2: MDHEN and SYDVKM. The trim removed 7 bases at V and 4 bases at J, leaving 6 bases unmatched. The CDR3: CASTSGGTYEQYF. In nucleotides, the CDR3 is TGTGCCAGCACGTCAGGGGGCACTTACGAGCAGTACTTC. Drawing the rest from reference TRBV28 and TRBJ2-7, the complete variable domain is DVKVTQSSRYLVKRTGEKVFLECVQDMDHENMFWYRQDPGLGLRLIYFSYDVKMKEKGDIPEGYSVSREKKERFSLILESASTNQTSMYLCASTSGGTYEQYFGPGTRLTVT.